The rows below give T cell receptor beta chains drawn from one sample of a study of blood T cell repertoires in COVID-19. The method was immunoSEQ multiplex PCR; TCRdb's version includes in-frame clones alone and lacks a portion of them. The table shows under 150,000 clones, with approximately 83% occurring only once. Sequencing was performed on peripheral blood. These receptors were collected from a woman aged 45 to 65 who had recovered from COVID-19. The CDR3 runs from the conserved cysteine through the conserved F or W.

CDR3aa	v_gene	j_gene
CASSLQGSYEQYF	TRBV5-1	TRBJ2-7
CASSPFEGAGDTQYF	TRBV3-1/TRBV3-2	TRBJ2-3
CASSYPTGTYEQYF	TRBV6-2/TRBV6-3	TRBJ2-7
CASSQDRSGWNTEAFF	TRBV4-2	TRBJ1-1
CASSNQRGAEAFF	TRBV7-2	TRBJ1-1
CAILRGNTEAFF	TRBV7-9	TRBJ1-1
CASSCRGPFNYGYTF	TRBV5-6	TRBJ1-2
CATSRGTGTDTQYF	TRBV15	TRBJ2-3
CASSYGTGGSGNEQFF	TRBV6-6	TRBJ2-1
CASSLWEGVAQPQHF	TRBV5-8	TRBJ1-5
CASRTGLNTEAFF	TRBV6-5	TRBJ1-1
CASSPGQTYEQYF	TRBV6-5	TRBJ2-7
CASSLTSGFTGELFF	TRBV28	TRBJ2-2
CASSTGQSTDTQYF	TRBV5-1	TRBJ2-3
CASSESGYQPQHF	TRBV6-1	TRBJ1-5
CASSLALASYYEQYF	TRBV11-3	TRBJ2-7
CASSYSPGTGTYGYTF	TRBV6-5	TRBJ1-2
CASSYSNHRLYGYTF	TRBV6-5	TRBJ1-2
CASSSQGGQPQHF	TRBV7-9	TRBJ1-5
CASSPGGHGNEKLFF	TRBV19	TRBJ1-4
CASGLVGVGSDTQYF	TRBV12-5	TRBJ2-3
CASTRTGRDEQYF	TRBV7-9	TRBJ2-7
CASAPTTNEKLFF	TRBV9	TRBJ1-4
CASSAAGTGGNTEAFF	TRBV11-3	TRBJ1-1
CASSLDLWSNEQFF	TRBV6-5	TRBJ2-1
CASSAGGLANEQYF	TRBV9	TRBJ2-7
CAISSGGSTGELFF	TRBV10-3	TRBJ2-2
CASSKRGDYGYTF	TRBV6-5	TRBJ1-2
CASREGTSNHEQFF	TRBV5-1	TRBJ2-1
CASRVGEEDQPQHF	TRBV6-5	TRBJ1-5
CASSDRRQFDEQFF	TRBV7-9	TRBJ2-1
CASSDTLQGSWEQFF	TRBV18	TRBJ2-1
CATRTGYNSPLHF	TRBV19	TRBJ1-6
CASSRTGTGLTYNERFF	TRBV11-2	TRBJ2-1
CATSRGDSGNTIYF	TRBV15	TRBJ1-3
CASQEDRDPNYGYTF	TRBV6-6	TRBJ1-2
CASSRGAGASHNEQFF	TRBV4-3	TRBJ2-1
CASSQGLLTYNEQFF	TRBV11-3	TRBJ2-1
CASSPAPGYNEQFF	TRBV6-5	TRBJ2-1
CASSPPSNGQPQHF	TRBV7-9	TRBJ1-5
CASSTLAGESYNEQFF	TRBV28	TRBJ2-1